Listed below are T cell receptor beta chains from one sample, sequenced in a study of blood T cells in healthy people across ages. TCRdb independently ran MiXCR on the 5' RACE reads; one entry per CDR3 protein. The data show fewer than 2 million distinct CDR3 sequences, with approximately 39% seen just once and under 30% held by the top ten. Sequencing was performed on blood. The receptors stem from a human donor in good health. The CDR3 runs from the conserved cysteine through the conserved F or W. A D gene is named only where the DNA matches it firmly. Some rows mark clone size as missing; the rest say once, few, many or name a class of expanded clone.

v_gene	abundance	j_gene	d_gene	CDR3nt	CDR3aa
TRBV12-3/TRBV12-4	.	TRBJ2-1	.	TGTGCCAGCAGTCCCAAGTCCCTGCAGGGCCCAGACAATGAGCAGTTCTTC	CASSPKSLQGPDNEQFF
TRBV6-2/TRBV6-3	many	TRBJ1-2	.	TGTGCCAGCAGCTACGGACAGAACTATGGCTACACCTTC	CASSYGQNYGYTF
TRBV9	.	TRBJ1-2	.	TGTGCCAGCAGCGGTGCCCCGACAGTTTCTCTTGGCTACACCTTC	CASSGAPTVSLGYTF
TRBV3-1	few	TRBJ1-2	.	TGTGCCAGCAGCCAAGTTGGACACTATGGCTACACCTTC	CASSQVGHYGYTF
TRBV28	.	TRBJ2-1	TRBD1	TGTGCCAGCGGCGAGACAGGGGGTTACGGCAATGAGCAGTTCTTC	CASGETGGYGNEQFF
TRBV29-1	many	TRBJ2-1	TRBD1	TGCAGCATTGGTACAGGGGATCCCTACAATGAGCAGTTCTTC	CSIGTGDPYNEQFF
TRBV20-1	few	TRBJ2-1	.	TGCAGTGCCGCGCGAAGGGTGAATGAGCAGTTCTTC	CSAARRVNEQFF
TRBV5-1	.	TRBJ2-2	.	TGCGCCAGCAGCCGTAACCAGGCCATGAACACCGGGGAGCTGTTTTTT	CASSRNQAMNTGELFF
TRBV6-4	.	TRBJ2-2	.	TGTGCCAGCAGTCGGGTAGTAAACACCGGGGAGCTGTTTTTT	CASSRVVNTGELFF
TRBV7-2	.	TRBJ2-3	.	TGTGCCAGCAGCTTAAGTAGGATGAGGGGGGGGGAAACGCAGTATTTT	CASSLSRMRGGETQYF
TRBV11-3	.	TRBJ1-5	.	TGTGCCAGCAGCTACGGGACGCCGCAAGGGACCCAGCATTTT	CASSYGTPQGTQHF
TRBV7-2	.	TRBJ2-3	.	TGTGCCAGCAGCCCACTGAGGAGGGGAGATACGCAGTATTTT	CASSPLRRGDTQYF
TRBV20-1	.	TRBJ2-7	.	TGCAGTGCTAGTAGGGGGTTGAGTAGCTACGAGCAGTACTTC	CSASRGLSSYEQYF
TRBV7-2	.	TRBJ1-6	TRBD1	TGTGCCAGCGGGAGGACAGGGTCCTATAATTCACCCCTCCACTTT	CASGRTGSYNSPLHF
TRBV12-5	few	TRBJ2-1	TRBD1	TGTGCTAGCCAACAGGGGTCCTCCTACAATGAGCAGTTCTTC	CASQQGSSYNEQFF
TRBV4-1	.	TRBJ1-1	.	TGCGCCAGCAGCCCAGCCCTGACAGTGGTAGTCACTGAAGCTTTCTTT	CASSPALTVVVTEAFF
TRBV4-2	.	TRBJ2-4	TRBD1	TGTGCCAGCAGCCAACAAAGGGACAGAGGAAACATTCAGTACTTC	CASSQQRDRGNIQYF
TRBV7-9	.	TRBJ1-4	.	TGTGCCAGCAGCGCTAGGCAGGGCAGAGGAGAAAAACTGTTTTTT	CASSARQGRGEKLFF
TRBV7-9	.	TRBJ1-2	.	TGTGCCAGCAGCCCGGGACCCTTGTCGGGAGGCTACACCTTC	CASSPGPLSGGYTF
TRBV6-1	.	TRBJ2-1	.	TGTGCCAGCAGCCTAAAATACGGGTCGGGGGCCCACAATGAGCAGTTCTTC	CASSLKYGSGAHNEQFF
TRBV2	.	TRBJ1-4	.	TGTGCCAGCACAAACCCAGGGACGCGGGGTGAAAAACTGTTTTTT	CASTNPGTRGEKLFF
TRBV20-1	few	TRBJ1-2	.	TGCAGTGCTAGAGATTACCTCAGGCCGGACTATGGCTACACCTTC	CSARDYLRPDYGYTF
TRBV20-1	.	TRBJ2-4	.	TGCAGTGCTGCGAGCGGGCCGGGGGACATTCAGTACTTC	CSAASGPGDIQYF
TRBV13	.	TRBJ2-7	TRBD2	TGTGCCAGCAGCTTAGGAGGACTAGCCTACACCTCCAATGAGCAGTACTTC	CASSLGGLAYTSNEQYF
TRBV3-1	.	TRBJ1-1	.	TGTGCCAGCAGCCAAGGTAGGATCGCTTGGACTGAAGCTTTCTTT	CASSQGRIAWTEAFF
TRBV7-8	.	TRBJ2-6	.	TGTGCCAGTTTAGGGGGAGAACTCCCTGGGGCCAACGTCCTGACTTTC	CASLGGELPGANVLTF
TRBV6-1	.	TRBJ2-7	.	TGTGCCAGCAGTATATTAGAAGCCGAGCAGTACTTC	CASSILEAEQYF
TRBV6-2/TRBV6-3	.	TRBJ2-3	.	TGTGCCAGCAGTTACTCAAGGTGGACGGGGGAGTATTTT	CASSYSRWTGEYF
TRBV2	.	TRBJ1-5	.	TGTGCCAGCAGCCCCCAAAGGAGGGCCGGACAGCCCCAGCATTTT	CASSPQRRAGQPQHF
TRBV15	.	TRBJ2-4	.	TGTGCCACCAGCCCTCATCTACTAGCCAAAAACATTCAGTACTTC	CATSPHLLAKNIQYF
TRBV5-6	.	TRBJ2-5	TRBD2	TGTGCCAGCAGCCAGGGACTAGCGGGAAGGGACCAGTACTTC	CASSQGLAGRDQYF
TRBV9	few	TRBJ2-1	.	TGTGCCAGCAGCCCGGCCCCAGGGGGAGGGTATGAGCAGTTCTTC	CASSPAPGGGYEQFF
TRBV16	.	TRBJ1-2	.	TGTGCCAGCAGCCAATTTGGGGAGGGAGCTTCCTATGGCTACACCTTC	CASSQFGEGASYGYTF
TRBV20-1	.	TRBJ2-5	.	TGCAGTGCTAGTGGGGTAGTTGGGGGATCACTCGACCACGAGACCCAGTACTTC	CSASGVVGGSLDHETQYF
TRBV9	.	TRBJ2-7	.	TGTGCCAGCAGCGTAGGGACTCACGCCCCCTACGAGCAGTACTTC	CASSVGTHAPYEQYF